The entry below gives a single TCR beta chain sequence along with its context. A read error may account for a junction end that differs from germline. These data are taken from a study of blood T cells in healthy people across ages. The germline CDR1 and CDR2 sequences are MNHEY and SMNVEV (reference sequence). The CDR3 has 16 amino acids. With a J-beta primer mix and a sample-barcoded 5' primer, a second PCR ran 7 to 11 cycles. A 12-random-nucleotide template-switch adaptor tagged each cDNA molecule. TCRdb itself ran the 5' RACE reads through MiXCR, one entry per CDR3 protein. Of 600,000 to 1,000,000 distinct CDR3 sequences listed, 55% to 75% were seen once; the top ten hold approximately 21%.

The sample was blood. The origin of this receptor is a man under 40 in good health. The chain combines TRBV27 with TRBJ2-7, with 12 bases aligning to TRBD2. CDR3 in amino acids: CVSSLSLAGGTYEQYF. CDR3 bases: TGTGTCAGCAGTTTATCCCTAGCGGGAGGGACCTACGAGCAGTACTTC.